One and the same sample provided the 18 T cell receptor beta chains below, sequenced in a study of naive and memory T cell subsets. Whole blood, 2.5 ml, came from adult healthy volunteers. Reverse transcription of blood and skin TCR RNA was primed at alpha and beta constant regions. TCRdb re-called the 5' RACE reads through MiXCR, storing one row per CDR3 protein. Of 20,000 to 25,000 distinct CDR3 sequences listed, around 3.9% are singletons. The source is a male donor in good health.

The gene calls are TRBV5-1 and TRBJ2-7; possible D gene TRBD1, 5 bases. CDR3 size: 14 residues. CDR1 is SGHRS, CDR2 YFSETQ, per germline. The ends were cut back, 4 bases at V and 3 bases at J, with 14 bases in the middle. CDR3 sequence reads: CASSDGHISYEQYF. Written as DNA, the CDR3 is TGCGCCAGCAGCGATGGACACATTAGCTACGAGCAGTACTTC.

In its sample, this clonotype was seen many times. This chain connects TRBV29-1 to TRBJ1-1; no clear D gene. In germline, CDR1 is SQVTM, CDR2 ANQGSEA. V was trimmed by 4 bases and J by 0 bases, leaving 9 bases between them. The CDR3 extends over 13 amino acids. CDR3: CSVGFSVNTEAFF. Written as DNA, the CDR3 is TGCAGCGTTGGTTTTTCAGTGAACACTGAAGCTTTCTTT.

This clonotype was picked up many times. CDR3 DNA sequence: TGTGCCAGCAGCGTAGAAGGCAGCATGAACACTGAAGCTTTCTTT. Translating it yields CASSVEGSMNTEAFF. V gene TRBV9 combines with J gene TRBJ1-1, with D uncertain. Germline values: CDR1 SGDLS, CDR2 YYNGEE. The CDR3 consists of 15 residues. V was cut by 0 bases and J by 0 bases, with 9 bases left in between.

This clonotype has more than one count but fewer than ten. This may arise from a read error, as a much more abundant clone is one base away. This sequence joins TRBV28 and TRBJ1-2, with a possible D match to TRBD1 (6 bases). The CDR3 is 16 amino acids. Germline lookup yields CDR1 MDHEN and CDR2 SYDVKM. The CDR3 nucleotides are TGTGCCAGCAGTTCCCACGGTTCAGGGGCTAACTATGGCGACACCTTC. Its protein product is CASSSHGSGANYGDTF.

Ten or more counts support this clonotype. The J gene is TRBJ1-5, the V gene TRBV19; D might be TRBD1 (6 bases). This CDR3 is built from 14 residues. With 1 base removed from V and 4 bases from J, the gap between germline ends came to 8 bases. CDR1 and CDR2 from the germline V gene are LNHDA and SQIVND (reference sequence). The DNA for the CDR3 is TGTGCCAGTAGTATAGTACAGGGAAATCAGCCCCAGCATTTT. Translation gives CASSIVQGNQPQHF.

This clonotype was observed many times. The CDR3 here is CASSYHLAPTLYF. The DNA of the CDR3 is TGTGCCAGCAGTTACCACCTAGCTCCGACCCTTTACTTC. The V gene is TRBV6-2 or TRBV6-3, the J gene TRBJ2-4; the D gene is possibly TRBD2 (5 bases). The germline gives CDR1 MNHEY, CDR2 SVGEGT. CDR3 size: 13 residues. Trimming left V 2 bases short and J 16 bases short, with 18 bases between.

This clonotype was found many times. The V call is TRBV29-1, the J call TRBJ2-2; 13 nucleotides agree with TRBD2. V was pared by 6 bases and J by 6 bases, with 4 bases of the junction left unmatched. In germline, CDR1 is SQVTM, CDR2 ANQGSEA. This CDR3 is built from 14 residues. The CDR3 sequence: CSVGLAGNAGELFF. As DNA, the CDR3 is TGCAGCGTGGGACTAGCGGGAAACGCCGGGGAGCTGTTTTTT.

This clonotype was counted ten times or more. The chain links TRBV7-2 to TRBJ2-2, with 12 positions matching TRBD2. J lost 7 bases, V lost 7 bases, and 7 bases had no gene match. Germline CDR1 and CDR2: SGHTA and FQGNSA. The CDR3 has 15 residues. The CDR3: CASTSSGRAGGELFF. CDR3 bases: TGTGCCAGCACCTCTAGCGGGAGGGCCGGCGGGGAGCTGTTTTTT.

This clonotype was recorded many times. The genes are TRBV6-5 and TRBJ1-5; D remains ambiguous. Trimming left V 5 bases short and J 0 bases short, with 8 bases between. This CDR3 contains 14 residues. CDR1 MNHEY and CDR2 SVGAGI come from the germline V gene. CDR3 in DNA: TGTGCCAGCAGTGAAAGAATTAGCAATCAGCCCCAGCATTTT. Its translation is CASSERISNQPQHF.

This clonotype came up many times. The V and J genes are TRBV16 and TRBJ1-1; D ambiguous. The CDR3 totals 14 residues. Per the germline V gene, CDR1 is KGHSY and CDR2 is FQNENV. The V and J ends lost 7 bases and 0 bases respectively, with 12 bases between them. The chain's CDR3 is CASNHNHMNTEAFF. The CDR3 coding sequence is TGTGCCAGCAACCATAACCACATGAACACTGAAGCTTTCTTT.

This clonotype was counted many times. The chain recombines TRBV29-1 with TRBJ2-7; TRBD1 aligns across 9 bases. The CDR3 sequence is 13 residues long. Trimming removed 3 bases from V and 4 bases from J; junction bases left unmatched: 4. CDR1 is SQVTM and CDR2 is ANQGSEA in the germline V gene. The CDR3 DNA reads TGCAGCGTTGACCCGGGACAGGGATACGAGCAGTACTTC. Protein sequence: CSVDPGQGYEQYF.

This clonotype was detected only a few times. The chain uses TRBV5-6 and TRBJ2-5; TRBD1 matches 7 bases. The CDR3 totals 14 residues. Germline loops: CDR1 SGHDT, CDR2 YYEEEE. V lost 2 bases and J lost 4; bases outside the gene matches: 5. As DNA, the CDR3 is TGTGCCAGCAGCTTCGGACAGGTGGGAGAGACCCAGTACTTC. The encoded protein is CASSFGQVGETQYF. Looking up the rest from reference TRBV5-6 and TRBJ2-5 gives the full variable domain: DAGVTQSPTHLIKTRGQQVTLRCSPKSGHDTVSWYQQALGQGPQFIFQYYEEEERQRGNFPDRFSGHQFPNYSSELNVNALLLGDSALYLCASSFGQVGETQYFGPGTRLLVL.

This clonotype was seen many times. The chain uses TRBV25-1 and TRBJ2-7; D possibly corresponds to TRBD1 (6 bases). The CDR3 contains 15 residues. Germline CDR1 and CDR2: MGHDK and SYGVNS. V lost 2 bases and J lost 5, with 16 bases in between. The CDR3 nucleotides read TGTGCCAGCAGTGAAGGGTTACAGGGTACACACGAGCAGTACTTC. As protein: CASSEGLQGTHEQYF.

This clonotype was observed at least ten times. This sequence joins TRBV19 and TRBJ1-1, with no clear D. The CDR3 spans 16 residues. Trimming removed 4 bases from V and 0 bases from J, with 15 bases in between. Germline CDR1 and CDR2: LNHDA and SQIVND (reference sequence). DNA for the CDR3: TGTGCCAGTAGTAACAATCCGGGTCCTATGAACACTGAAGCTTTCTTT. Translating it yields CASSNNPGPMNTEAFF. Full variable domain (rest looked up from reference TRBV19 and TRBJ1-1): DGGITQSPKYLFRKEGQNVTLSCEQNLNHDAMYWYRQDPGQGLRLIYYSQIVNDFQKGDIAEGYSVSREKKESFPLTVTSAQKNPTAFYLCASSNNPGPMNTEAFFGQGTRLTVV.

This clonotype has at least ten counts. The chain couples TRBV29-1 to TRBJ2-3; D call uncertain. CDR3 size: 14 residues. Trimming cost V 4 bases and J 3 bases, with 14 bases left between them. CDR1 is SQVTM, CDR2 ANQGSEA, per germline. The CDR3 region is CSVVGRAGTDTQYF. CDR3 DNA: TGCAGCGTTGTGGGTAGGGCCGGTACAGATACGCAGTATTTT.

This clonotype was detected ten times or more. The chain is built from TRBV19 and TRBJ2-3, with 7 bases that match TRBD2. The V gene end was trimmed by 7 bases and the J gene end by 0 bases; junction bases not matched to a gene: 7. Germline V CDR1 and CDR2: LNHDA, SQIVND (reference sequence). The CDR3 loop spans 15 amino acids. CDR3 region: CASIKSGASTDTQYF. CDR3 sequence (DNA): TGTGCCAGTATCAAGAGCGGGGCCAGCACAGATACGCAGTATTTT.

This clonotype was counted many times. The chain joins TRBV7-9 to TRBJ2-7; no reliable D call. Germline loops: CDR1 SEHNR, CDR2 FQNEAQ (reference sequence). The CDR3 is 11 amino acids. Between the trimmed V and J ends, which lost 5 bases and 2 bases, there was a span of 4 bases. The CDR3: CASSATYEQYF. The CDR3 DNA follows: TGTGCCAGCAGCGCCACCTACGAGCAGTACTTC.

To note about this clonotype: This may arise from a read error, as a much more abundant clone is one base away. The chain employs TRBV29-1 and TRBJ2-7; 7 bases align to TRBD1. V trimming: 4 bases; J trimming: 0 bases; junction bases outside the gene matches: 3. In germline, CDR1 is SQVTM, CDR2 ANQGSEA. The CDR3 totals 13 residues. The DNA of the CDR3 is TGCAGCGTTGGGGACAGAGGCTCCTACGAGCAGTACTTC. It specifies CSVGDRGSYEQYF.